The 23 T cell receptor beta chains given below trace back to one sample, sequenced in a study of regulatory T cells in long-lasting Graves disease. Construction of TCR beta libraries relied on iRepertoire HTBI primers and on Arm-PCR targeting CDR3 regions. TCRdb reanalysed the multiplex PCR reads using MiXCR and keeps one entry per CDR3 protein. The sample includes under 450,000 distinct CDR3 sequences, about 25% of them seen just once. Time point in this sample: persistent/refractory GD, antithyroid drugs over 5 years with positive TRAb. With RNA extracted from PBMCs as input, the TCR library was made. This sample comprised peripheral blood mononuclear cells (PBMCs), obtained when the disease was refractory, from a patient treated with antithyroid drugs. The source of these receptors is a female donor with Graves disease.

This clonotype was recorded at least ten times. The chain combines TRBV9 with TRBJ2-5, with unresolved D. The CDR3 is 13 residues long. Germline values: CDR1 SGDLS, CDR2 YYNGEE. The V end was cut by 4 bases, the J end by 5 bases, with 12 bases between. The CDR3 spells CASSNPGEETQYF. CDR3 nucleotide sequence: TGTGCCAGCAGCAACCCGGGCGAGGAGACCCAGTACTTC.

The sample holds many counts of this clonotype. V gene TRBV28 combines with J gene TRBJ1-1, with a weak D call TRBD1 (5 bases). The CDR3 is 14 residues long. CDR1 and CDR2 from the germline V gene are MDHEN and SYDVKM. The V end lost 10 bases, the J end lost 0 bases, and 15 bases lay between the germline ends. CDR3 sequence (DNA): TGTGCCACCGTGGGGGACGGAATGAACACTGAAGCTTTCTTT. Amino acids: CATVGDGMNTEAFF. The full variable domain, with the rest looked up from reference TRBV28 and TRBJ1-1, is DVKVTQSSRYLVKRTGEKVFLECVQDMDHENMFWYRQDPGLGLRLIYFSYDVKMKEKGDIPEGYSVSREKKERFSLILESASTNQTSMYLCATVGDGMNTEAFFGQGTRLTVV.

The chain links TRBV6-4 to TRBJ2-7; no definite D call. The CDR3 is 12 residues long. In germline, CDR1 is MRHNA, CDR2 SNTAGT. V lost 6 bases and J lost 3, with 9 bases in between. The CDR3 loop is CASSSIRYEQYF. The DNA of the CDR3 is TGTGCCAGCAGCTCCATTCGCTACGAGCAGTACTTC.

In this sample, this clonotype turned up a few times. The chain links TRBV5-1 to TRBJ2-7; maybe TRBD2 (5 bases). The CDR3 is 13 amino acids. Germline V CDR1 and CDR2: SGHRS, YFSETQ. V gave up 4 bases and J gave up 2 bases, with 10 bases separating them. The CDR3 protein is CASSPSGPYEQYF. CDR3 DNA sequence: TGCGCCAGCAGCCCGAGCGGCCCCTACGAGCAGTACTTC.

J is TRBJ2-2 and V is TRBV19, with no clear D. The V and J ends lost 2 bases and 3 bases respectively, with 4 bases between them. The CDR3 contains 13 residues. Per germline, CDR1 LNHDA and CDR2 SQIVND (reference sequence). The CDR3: CASSIWHTGELFF. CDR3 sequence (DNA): TGTGCCAGTAGTATATGGCACACCGGGGAGCTGTTTTTT. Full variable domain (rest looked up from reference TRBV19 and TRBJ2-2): DGGITQSPKYLFRKEGQNVTLSCEQNLNHDAMYWYRQDPGQGLRLIYYSQIVNDFQKGDIAEGYSVSREKKESFPLTVTSAQKNPTAFYLCASSIWHTGELFFGEGSRLTVL.

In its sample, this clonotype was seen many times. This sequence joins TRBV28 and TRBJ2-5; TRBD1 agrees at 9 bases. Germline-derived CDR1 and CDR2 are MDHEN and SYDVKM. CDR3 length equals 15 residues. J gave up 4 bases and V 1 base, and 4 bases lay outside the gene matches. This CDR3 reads CASSLSRDRVETQYF. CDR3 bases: TGTGCCAGCAGTTTATCACGGGACAGGGTAGAGACCCAGTACTTC.

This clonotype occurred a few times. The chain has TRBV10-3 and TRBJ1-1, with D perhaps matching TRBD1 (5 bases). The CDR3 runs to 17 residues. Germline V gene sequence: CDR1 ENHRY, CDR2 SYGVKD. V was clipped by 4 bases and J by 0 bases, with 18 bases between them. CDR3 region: CAISVRLGGTVNTEAFF. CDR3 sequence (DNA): TGTGCCATCAGTGTTCGTCTCGGGGGGACTGTGAACACTGAAGCTTTCTTT.

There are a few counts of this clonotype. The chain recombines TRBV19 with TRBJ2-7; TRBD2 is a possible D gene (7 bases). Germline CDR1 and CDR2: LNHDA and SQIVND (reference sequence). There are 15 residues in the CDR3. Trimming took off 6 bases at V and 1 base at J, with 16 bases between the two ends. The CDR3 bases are TGTGCCAGTAGCCGGAGGGGGGGGCGATCCTACGAGCAGTACTTC. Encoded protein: CASSRRGGRSYEQYF.

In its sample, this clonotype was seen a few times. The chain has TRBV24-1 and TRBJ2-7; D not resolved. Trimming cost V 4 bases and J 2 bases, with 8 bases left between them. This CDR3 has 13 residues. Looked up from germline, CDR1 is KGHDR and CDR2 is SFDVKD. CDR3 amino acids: CATSEGPTYEQYF. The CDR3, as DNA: TGTGCCACCAGTGAAGGCCCCACCTACGAGCAGTACTTC.

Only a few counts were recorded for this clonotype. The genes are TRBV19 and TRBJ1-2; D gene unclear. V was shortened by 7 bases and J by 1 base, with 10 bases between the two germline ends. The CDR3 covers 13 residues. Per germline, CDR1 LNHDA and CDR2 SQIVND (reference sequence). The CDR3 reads CASTIGYNYGYTF. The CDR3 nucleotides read TGTGCCAGTACTATCGGGTATAACTATGGCTACACCTTC.

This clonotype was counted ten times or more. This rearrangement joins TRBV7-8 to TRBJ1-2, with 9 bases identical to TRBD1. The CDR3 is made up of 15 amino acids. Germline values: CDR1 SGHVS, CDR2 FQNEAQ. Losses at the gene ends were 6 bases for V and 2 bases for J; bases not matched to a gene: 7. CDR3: CASRPRGTGNYGYTF. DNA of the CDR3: TGTGCCAGCAGACCCAGGGGGACAGGGAACTATGGCTACACCTTC. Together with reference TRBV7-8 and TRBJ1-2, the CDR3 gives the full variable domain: GAGVSQSPRYKVAKRGQDVALRCDPISGHVSLFWYQQALGQGPEFLTYFQNEAQLDKSGLPSDRFFAERPEGSVSTLKIQRTQQEDSAVYLCASRPRGTGNYGYTFGSGTRLTVV.

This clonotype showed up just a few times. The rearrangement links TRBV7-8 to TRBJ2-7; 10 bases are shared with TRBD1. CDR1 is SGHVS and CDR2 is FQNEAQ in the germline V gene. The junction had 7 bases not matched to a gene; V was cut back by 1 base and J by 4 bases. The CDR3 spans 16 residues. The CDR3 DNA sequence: TGTGCCAGCAGCTTAGGAACCGGGACAGGGGTTTACGAGCAGTACTTC. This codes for CASSLGTGTGVYEQYF.

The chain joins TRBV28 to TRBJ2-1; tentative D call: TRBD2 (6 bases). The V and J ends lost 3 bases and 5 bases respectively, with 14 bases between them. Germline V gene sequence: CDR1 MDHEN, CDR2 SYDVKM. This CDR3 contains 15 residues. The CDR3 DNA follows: TGTGCCAGCAGTTTCGACCAGGCGGGGAACAATGAGCAGTTCTTC. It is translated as CASSFDQAGNNEQFF. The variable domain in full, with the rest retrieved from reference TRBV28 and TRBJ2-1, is DVKVTQSSRYLVKRTGEKVFLECVQDMDHENMFWYRQDPGLGLRLIYFSYDVKMKEKGDIPEGYSVSREKKERFSLILESASTNQTSMYLCASSFDQAGNNEQFFGPGTRLTVL.

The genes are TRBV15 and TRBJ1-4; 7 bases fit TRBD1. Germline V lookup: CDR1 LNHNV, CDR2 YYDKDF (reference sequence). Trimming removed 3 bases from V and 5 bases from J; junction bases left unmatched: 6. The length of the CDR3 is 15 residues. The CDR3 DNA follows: TGTGCCACCAGCAGCTCAGGGGGAAAAAATGAAAAACTGTTTTTT. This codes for CATSSSGGKNEKLFF.

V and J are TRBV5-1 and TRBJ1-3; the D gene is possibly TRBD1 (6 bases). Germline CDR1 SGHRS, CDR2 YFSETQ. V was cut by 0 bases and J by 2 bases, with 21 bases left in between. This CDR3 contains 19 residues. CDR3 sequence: CASSLARVNGTLPGNTIYF. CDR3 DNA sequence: TGCGCCAGCAGCTTGGCTCGGGTAAACGGGACACTCCCTGGAAACACCATATATTTT.

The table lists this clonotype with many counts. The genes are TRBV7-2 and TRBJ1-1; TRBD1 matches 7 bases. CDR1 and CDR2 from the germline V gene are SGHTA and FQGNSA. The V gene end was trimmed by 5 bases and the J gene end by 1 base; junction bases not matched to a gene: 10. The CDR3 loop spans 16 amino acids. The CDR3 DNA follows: TGTGCCAGCAGCCCGACCTCCGGGACAGCGAACACTGAAGCTTTCTTT. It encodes CASSPTSGTANTEAFF.

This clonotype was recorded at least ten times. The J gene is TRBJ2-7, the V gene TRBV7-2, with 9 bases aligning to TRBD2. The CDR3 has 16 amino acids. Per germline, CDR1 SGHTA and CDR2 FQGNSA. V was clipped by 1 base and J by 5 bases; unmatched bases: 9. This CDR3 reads CASSLVGSGRSHEQYF. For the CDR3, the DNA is TGTGCCAGCAGCTTAGTCGGTAGCGGGAGATCCCACGAGCAGTACTTC.

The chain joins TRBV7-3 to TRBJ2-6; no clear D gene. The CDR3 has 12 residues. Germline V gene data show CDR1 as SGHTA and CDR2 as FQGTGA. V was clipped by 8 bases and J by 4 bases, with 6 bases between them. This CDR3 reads CASGPGANVLTF. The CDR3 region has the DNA TGTGCCAGCGGCCCCGGGGCCAACGTCCTGACTTTC.

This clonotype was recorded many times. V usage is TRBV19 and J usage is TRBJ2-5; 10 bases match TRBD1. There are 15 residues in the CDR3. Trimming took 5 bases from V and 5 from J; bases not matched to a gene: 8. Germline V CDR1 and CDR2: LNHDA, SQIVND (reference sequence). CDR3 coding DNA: TGTGCCAGTAGTCCCGCCACGACAGGGGGCGAGACCCAGTACTTC. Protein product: CASSPATTGGETQYF.

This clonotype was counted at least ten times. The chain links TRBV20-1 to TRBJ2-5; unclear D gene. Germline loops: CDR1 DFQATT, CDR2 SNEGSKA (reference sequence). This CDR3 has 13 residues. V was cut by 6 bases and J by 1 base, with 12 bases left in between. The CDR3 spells CSAMGGPQETQYF. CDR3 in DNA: TGCAGTGCCATGGGCGGACCCCAAGAGACCCAGTACTTC.

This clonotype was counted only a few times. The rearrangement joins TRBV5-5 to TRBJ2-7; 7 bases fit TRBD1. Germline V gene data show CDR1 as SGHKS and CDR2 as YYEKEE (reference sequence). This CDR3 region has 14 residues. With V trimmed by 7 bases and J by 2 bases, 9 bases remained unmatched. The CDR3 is CASASWDSTYEQYF. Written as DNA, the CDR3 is TGTGCCAGCGCCTCCTGGGACAGCACCTACGAGCAGTACTTC.

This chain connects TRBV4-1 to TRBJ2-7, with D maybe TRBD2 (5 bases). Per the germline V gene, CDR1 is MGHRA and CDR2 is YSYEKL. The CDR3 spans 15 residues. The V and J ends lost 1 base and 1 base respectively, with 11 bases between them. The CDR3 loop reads CASSQVLARSYEQYF. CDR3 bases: TGCGCCAGCAGCCAAGTCCTAGCCCGATCCTACGAGCAGTACTTC.

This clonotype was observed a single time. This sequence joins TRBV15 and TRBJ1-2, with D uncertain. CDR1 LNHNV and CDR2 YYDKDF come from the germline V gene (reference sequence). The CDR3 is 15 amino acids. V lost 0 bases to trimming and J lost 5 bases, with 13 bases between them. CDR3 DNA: TGTGCCACCAGCAGAGATCGCCGCTCGCTTTATGGCTACACCTTC. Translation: CATSRDRRSLYGYTF. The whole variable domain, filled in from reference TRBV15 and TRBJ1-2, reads DAMVIQNPRYQVTQFGKPVTLSCSQTLNHNVMYWYQQKSSQAPKLLFHYYDKDFNNEADTPDNFQSRRPNTSFCFLDIRSPGLGDTAMYLCATSRDRRSLYGYTFGSGTRLTVV.